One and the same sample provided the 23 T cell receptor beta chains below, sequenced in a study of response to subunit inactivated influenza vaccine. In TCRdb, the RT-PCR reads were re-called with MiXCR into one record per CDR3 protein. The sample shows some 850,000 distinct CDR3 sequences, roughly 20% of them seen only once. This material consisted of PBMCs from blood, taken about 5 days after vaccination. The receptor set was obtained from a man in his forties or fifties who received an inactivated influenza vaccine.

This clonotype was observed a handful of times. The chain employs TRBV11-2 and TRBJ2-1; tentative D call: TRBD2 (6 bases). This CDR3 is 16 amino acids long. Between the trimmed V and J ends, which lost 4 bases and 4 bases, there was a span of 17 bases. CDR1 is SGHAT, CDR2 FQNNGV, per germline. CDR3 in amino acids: CASSSPRGRAYNEQFF. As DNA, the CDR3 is TGTGCCAGCAGCTCCCCCCGGGGGAGAGCTTACAATGAGCAGTTCTTC.

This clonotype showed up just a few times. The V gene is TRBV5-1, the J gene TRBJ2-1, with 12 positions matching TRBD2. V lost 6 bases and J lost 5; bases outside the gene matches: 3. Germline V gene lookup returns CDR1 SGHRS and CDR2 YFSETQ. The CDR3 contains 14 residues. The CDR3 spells CASTRTSGNNEQFF. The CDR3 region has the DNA TGCGCCAGCACCCGGACTAGCGGGAACAATGAGCAGTTCTTC.

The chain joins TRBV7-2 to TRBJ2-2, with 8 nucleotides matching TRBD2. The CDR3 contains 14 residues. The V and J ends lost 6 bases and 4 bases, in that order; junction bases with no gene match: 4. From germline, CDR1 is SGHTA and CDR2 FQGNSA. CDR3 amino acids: CASRPGGATGELFF. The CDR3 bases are TGTGCCAGCAGACCCGGGGGGGCCACCGGGGAGCTGTTTTTT.

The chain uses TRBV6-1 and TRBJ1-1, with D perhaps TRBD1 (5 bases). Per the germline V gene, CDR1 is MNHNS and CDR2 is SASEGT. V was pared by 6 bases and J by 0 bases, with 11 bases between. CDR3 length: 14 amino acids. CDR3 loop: CASSRGGLNTEAFF. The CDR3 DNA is TGTGCCAGCAGCCGGGGCGGATTGAACACTGAAGCTTTCTTT.

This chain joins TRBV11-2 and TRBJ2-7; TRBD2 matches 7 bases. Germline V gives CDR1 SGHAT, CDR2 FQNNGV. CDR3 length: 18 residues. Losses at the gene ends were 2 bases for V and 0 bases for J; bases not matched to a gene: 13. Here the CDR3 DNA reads TGTGCCAGCAGCTTATATCCTCACGGGACGGGGGGCTCCTACGAGCAGTACTTC. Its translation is CASSLYPHGTGGSYEQYF.

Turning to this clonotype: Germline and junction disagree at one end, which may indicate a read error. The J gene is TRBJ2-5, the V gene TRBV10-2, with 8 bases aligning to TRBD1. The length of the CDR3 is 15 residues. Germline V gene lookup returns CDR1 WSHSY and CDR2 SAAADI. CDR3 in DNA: TGCGTCAGCAGCACTTCCAGGGGGCTGGGAGAGACCCAGTACTTC. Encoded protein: CVSSTSRGLGETQYF.

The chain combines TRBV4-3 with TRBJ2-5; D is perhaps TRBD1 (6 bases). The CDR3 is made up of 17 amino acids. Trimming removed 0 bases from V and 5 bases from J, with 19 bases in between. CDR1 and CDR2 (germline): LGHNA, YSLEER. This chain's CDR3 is CASSQDFRGPFGETQYF. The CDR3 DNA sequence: TGCGCCAGCAGCCAAGATTTCAGGGGTCCGTTTGGGGAGACCCAGTACTTC.

The CDR3 DNA reads as TGCAGTGCTAGAGACGCGACAGGAGGTACCTACGAGCAGTACTTC. Amino acid sequence: CSARDATGGTYEQYF. The gene calls are TRBV20-1 and TRBJ2-7; TRBD1 is a possible D gene (6 bases). Germline CDR1 reads DFQATT; CDR2 reads SNEGSKA (reference sequence). Trimming cost V 0 bases and J 2 bases, with 14 bases left between them. There are 15 residues in the CDR3.

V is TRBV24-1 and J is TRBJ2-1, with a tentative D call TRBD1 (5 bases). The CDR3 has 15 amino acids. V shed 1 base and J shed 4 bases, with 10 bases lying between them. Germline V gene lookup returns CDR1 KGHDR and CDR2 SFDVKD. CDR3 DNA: TGTGCCACCAGTGATTTCAGGGCGGCTTACAATGAGCAGTTCTTC. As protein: CATSDFRAAYNEQFF.

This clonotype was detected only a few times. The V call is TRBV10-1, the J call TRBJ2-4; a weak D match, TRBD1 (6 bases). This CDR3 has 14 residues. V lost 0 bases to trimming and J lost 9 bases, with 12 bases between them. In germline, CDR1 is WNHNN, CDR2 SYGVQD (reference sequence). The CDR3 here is CASSESFSGAIQYF. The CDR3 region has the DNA TGCGCCAGCAGTGAGTCGTTCTCAGGGGCCATTCAGTACTTC.

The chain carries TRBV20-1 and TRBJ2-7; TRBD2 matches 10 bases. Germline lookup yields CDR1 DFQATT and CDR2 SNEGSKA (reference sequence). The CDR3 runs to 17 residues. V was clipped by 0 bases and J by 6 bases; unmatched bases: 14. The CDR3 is CSARDPASGSLASEQYF. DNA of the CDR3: TGCAGTGCTAGAGATCCGGCTAGCGGGAGTCTCGCCTCCGAGCAGTACTTC.

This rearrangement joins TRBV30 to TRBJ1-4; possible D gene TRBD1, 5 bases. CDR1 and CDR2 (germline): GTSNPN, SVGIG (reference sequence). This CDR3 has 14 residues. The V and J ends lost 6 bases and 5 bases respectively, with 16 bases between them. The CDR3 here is CACNIRDPNEKLFF. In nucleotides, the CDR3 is TGTGCCTGTAACATCAGGGACCCGAATGAAAAACTGTTTTTT.

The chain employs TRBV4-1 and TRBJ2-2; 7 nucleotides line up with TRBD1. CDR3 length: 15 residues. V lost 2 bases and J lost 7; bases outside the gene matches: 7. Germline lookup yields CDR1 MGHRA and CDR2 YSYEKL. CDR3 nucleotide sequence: TGCGCCAGCAGCCAATACAGGGGAGATGGCGGGGAGCTGTTTTTT. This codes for CASSQYRGDGGELFF.

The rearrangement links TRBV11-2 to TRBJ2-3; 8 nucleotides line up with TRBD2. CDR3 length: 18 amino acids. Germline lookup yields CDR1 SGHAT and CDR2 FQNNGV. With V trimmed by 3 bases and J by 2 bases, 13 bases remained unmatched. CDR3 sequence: CASSLSPPGGGFTDTQYF. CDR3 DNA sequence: TGTGCCAGCAGCTTGTCCCCTCCGGGCGGGGGGTTCACAGATACGCAGTATTTT.

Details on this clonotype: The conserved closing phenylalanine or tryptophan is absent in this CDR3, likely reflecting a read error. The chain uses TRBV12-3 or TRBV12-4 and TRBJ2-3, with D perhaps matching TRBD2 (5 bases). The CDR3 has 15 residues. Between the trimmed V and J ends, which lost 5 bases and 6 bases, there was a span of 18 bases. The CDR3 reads CASSSREKPADTQYL. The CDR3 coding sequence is TGTGCCAGCAGTAGCCGGGAAAAACCGGCCGATACGCAGTATCTT.

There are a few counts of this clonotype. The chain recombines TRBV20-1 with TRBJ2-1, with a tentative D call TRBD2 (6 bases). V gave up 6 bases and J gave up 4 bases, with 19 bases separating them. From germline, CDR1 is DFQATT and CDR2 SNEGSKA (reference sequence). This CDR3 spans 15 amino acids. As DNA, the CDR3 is TGCAGTGCCGAGAGTAGAGCGGGCAAGTACAATGAGCAGTTCTTC. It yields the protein CSAESRAGKYNEQFF.

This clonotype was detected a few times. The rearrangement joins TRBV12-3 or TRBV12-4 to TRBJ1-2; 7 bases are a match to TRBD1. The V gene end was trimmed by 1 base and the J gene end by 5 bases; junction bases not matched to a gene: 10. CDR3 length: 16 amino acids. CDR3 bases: TGTGCCAGCAGTTTAGGAGACAGGGATGGTGGATATGGCTACACCTTC. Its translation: CASSLGDRDGGYGYTF.

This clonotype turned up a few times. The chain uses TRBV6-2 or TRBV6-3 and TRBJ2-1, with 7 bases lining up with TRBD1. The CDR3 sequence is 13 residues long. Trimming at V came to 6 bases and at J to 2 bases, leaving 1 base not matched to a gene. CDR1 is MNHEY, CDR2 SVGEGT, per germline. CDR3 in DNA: TGTGCCAGCAGAGGACAGGCCTACAATGAGCAGTTCTTC. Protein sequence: CASRGQAYNEQFF.

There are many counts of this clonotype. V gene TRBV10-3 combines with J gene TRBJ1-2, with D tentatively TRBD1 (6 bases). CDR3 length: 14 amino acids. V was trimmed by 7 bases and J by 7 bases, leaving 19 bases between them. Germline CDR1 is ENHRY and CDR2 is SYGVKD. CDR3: CAINVAQGSGGYTF. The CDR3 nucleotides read TGTGCCATCAATGTCGCGCAGGGGAGTGGTGGCTACACCTTC.

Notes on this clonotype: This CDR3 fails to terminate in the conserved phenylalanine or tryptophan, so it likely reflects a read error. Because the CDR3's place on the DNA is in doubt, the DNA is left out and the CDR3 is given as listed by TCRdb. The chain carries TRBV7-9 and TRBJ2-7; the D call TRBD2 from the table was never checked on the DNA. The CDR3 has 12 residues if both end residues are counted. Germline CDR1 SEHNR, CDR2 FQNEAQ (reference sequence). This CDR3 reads CASSLPGLPPNY.

CDR3 sequence (DNA): TGTGCCAGCAGCCTTGAGGGGCGGGGCGGGTACGAGCAGTACTTC. Translated, it gives CASSLEGRGGYEQYF. This chain joins TRBV7-2 and TRBJ2-7; maybe TRBD2 (6 bases). V was shortened by 5 bases and J by 4 bases, with 18 bases between the two germline ends. Germline CDR1 is SGHTA and CDR2 is FQGNSA. CDR3 size: 15 residues.

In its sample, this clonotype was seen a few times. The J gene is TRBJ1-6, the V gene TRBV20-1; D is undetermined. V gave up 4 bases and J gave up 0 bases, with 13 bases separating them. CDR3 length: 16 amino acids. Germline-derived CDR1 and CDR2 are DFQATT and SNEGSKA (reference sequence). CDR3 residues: CSATRADSSYNSPLHF. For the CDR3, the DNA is TGCAGTGCTACTCGGGCCGATAGCTCCTATAATTCACCCCTCCACTTT.

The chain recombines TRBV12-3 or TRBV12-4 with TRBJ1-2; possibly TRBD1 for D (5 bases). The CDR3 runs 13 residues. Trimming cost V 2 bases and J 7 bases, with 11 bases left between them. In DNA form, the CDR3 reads TGTGCCAGCAGTTTATTGGGGCATACTGGCTACACCTTC. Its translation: CASSLLGHTGYTF.